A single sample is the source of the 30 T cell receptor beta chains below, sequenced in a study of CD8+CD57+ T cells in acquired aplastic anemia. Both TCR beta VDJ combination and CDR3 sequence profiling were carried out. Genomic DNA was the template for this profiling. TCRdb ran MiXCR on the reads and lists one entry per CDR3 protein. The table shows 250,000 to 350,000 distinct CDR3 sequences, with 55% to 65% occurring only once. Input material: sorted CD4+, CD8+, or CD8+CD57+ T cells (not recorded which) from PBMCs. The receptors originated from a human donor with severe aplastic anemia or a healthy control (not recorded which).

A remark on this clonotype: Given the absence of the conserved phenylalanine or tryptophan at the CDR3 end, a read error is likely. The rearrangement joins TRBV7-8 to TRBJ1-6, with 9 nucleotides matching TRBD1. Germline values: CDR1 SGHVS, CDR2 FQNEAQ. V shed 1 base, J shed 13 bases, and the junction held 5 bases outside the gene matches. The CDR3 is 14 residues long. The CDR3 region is CASSLGDRVSPLHL. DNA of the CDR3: TGTGCCAGCAGCTTAGGGGACAGGGTTTCGCCCCTCCACCTT.

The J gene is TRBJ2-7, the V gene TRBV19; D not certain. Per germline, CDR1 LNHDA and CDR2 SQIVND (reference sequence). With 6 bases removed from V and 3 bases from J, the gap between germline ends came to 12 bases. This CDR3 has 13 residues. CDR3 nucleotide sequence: TGTGCCAGTAGCCCCCCCGGCCTCTACGAGCAGTACTTC. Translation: CASSPPGLYEQYF.

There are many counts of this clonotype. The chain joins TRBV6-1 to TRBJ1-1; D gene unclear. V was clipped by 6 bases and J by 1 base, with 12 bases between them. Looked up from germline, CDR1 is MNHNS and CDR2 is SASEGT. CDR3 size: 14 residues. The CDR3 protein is CASRPEFQNTEAFF. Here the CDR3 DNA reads TGTGCCAGCAGGCCAGAGTTTCAGAACACTGAAGCTTTCTTT.

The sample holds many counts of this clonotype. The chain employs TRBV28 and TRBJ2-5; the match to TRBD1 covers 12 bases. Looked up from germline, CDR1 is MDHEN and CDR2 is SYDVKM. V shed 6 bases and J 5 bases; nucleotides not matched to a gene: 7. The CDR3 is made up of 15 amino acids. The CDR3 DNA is TGTGCCAGCAGGCCCGGGACAGGGGGCCGGGAGACCCAGTACTTC. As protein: CASRPGTGGRETQYF. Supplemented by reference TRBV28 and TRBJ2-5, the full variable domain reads DVKVTQSSRYLVKRTGEKVFLECVQDMDHENMFWYRQDPGLGLRLIYFSYDVKMKEKGDIPEGYSVSREKKERFSLILESASTNQTSMYLCASRPGTGGRETQYFGPGTRLLVL.

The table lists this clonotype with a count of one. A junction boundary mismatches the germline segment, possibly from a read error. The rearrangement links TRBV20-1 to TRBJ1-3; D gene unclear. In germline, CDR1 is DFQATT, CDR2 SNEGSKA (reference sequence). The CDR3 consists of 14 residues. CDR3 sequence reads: CGARSVYSENTIYF. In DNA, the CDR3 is TGCGGTGCTAGATCCGTGTACTCTGAAAACACCATATATTTT.

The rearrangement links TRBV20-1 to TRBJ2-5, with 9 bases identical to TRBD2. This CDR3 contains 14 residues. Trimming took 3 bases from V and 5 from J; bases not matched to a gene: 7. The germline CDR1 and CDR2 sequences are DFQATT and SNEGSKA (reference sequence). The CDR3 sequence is CSASPGLARETQYF. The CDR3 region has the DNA TGCAGTGCTAGCCCGGGACTAGCTCGGGAGACCCAGTACTTC.

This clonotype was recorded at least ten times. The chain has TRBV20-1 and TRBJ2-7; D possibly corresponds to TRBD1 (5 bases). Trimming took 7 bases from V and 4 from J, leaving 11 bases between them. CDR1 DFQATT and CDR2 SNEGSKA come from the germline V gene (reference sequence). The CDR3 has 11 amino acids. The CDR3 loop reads CSVDPGYEQYF. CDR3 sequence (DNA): TGCAGTGTCGATCCAGGGTACGAGCAGTACTTC.

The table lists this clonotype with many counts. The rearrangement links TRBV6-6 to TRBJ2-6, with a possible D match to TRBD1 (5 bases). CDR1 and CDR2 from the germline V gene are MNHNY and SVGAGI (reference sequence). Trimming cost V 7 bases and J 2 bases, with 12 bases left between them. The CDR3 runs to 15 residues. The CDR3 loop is CASTQGWAGANVLTF. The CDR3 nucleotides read TGTGCCAGCACTCAGGGCTGGGCTGGGGCCAACGTCCTGACTTTC.

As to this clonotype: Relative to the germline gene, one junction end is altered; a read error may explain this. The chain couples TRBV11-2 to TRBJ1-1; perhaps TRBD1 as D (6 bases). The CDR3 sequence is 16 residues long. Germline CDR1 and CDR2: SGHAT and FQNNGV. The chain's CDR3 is CASSLRTTGLHTEAFF. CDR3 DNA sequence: TGTGCCAGCAGCTTACGGACTACAGGGCTGCACACTGAAGCATTCTTT.

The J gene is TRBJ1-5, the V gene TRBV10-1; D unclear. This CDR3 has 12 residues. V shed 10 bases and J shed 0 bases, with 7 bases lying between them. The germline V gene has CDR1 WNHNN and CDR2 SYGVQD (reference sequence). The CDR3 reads CATSGSNQPQHF. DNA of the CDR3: TGCGCCACTTCAGGTAGCAATCAGCCCCAGCATTTT.

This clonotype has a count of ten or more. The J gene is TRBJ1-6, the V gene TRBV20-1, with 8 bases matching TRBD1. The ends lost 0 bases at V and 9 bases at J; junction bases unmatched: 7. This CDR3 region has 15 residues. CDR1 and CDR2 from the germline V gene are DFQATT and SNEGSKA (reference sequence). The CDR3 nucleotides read TGCAGTGCTAGAGATCACGGGGACAGGACTTCACCCCTCCACTTT. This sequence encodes CSARDHGDRTSPLHF.

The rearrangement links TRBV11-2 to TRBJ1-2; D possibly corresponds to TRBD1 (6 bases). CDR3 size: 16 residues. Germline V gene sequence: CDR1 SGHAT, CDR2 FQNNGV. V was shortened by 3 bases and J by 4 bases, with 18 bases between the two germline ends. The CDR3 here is CASSFYRDSPFYGYTF. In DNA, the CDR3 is TGTGCCAGCAGCTTTTACAGGGACTCACCCTTCTATGGCTACACCTTC. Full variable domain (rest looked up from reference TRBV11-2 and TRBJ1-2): EAGVAQSPRYKIIEKRQSVAFWCNPISGHATLYWYQQILGQGPKLLIQFQNNGVVDDSQLPKDRFSAERLKGVDSTLKIQPAKLEDSAVYLCASSFYRDSPFYGYTFGSGTRLTVV.

The CDR3 sequence is CATSDPGTDYNEQFF. Here the CDR3 DNA reads TGTGCCACCAGTGACCCCGGGACAGACTACAATGAGCAGTTCTTC. The rearrangement uses TRBV24-1 and TRBJ2-1, with 7 bases aligning to TRBD1. Germline V gene data show CDR1 as KGHDR and CDR2 as SFDVKD. The CDR3 runs to 15 residues. The junction had 5 bases not matched to a gene; V was cut back by 4 bases and J by 3 bases.

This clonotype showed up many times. CDR3 in DNA: TGTGCCAGCAGTTGGGGACGCTGGAACACTGAAGCTTTCTTT. Translated: CASSWGRWNTEAFF. The J gene is TRBJ1-1, the V gene TRBV6-5, with TRBD1 as a possible D gene (5 bases). Germline loops: CDR1 MNHEY, CDR2 SVGAGI. Trimming removed 4 bases at V and 1 base at J, with 10 bases between. CDR3 length equals 14 residues.

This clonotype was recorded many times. CDR3 nucleotide sequence: TGTGCCAGCAGCTTAGATTCGATTGGTTCCTACGAGCAGTACTTC. Its protein is CASSLDSIGSYEQYF. This chain uses TRBV7-3 with TRBJ2-7; D ambiguous. Trimming removed 2 bases from V and 1 base from J, with 12 bases in between. Germline values: CDR1 SGHTA, CDR2 FQGTGA. The CDR3 runs to 15 residues. Full variable domain (outside the CDR3, taken from reference TRBV7-3 and TRBJ2-7): GAGVSQTPSNKVTEKGKYVELRCDPISGHTALYWYRQSLGQGPEFLIYFQGTGAADDSGLPNDRFFAVRPEGSVSTLKIQRTERGDSAVYLCASSLDSIGSYEQYFGPGTRLTVT.

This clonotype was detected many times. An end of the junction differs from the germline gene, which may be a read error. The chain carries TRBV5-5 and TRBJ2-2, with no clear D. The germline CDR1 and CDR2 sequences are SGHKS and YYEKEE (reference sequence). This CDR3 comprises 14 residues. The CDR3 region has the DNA TGTGCCAGCAGCTTGCAAGGGAACCCCGGGGAGCTGTTTTTT. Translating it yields CASSLQGNPGELFF.

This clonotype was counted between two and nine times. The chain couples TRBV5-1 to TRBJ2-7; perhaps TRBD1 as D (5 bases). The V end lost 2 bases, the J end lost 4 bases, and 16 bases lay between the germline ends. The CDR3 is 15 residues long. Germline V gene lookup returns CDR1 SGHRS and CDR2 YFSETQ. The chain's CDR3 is CASSFTGPPAYEQYF. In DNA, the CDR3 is TGCGCCAGCAGCTTCACAGGCCCTCCAGCATACGAGCAGTACTTC. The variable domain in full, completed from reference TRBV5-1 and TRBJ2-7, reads KAGVTQTPRYLIKTRGQQVTLSCSPISGHRSVSWYQQTPGQGLQFLFEYFSETQRNKGNFPGRFSGRQFSNSRSEMNVSTLELGDSALYLCASSFTGPPAYEQYFGPGTRLTVT.

The CDR3, as DNA: TGTGCCAGCAGGGAAGGGGGTGACTATGGCTACACCTTC. This encodes CASREGGDYGYTF. The rearrangement links TRBV25-1 to TRBJ1-2; maybe TRBD1 (6 bases). V shed 6 bases and J shed 3 bases, with 11 bases lying between them. Germline V CDR1 and CDR2: MGHDK, SYGVNS. The CDR3 runs 13 residues.

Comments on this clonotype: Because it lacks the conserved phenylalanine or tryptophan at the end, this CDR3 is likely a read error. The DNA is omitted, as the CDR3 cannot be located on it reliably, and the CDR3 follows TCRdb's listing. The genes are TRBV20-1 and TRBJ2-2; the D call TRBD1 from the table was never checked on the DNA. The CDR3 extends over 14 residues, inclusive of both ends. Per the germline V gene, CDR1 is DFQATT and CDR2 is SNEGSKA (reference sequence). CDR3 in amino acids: CSARGTGGHRGAVV.

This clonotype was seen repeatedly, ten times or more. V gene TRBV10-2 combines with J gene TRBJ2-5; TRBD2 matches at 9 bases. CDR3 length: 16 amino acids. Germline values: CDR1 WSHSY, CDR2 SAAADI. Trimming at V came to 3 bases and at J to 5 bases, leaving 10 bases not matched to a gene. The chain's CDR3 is CASSDRRGGFRETQYF. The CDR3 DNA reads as TGCGCCAGCAGTGATAGGCGGGGGGGATTTCGGGAGACCCAGTACTTC.

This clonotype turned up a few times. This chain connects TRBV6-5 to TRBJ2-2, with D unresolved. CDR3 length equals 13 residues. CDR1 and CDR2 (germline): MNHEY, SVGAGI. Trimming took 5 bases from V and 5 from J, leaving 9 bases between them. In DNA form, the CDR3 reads TGTGCCAGCAGTGGCCAGTCGACCGGGGAGCTGTTTTTT. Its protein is CASSGQSTGELFF.

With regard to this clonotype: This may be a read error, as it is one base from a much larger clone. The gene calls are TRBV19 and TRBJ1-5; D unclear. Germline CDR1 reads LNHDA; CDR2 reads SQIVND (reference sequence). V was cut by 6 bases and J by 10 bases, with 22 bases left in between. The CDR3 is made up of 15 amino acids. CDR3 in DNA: TGTGCCAGTAGGATCGGCCGGATTGAGGGAATCCCCCAGCATTTT. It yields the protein CASRIGRIEGIPQHF.

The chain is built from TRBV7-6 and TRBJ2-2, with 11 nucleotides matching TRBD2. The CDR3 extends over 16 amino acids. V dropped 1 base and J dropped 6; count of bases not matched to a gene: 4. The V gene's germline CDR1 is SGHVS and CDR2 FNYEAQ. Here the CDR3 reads CASSLGLAGRSGELFF. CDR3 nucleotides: TGTGCCAGCAGCTTAGGACTAGCGGGAAGGTCCGGGGAGCTGTTTTTT.

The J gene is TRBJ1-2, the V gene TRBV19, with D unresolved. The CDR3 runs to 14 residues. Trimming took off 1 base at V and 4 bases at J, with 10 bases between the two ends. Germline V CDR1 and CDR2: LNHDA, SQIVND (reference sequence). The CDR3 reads CASSIAGSGYGYTF. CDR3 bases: TGTGCCAGTAGTATAGCGGGGTCTGGCTATGGCTACACCTTC.

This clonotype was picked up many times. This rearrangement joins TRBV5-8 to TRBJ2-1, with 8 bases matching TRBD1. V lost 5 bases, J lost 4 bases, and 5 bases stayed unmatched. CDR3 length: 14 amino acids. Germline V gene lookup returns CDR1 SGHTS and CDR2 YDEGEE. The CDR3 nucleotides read TGTGCCAGCAGTGAGGGACAGGTATACAATGAGCAGTTCTTC. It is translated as CASSEGQVYNEQFF.

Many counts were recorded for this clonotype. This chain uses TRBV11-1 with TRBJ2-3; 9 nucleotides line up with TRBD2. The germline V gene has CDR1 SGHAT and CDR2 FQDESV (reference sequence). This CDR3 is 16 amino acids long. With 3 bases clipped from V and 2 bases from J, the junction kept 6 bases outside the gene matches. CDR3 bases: TGTGCCAGCAGCTTTTTGGCGGGAGGGGACACAGATACGCAGTATTTT. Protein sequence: CASSFLAGGDTDTQYF. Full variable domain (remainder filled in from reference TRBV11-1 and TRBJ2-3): EAEVAQSPRYKITEKSQAVAFWCDPISGHATLYWYRQILGQGPELLVQFQDESVVDDSQLPKDRFSAERLKGVDSTLKIQPAELGDSAMYLCASSFLAGGDTDTQYFGPGTRLTVL.

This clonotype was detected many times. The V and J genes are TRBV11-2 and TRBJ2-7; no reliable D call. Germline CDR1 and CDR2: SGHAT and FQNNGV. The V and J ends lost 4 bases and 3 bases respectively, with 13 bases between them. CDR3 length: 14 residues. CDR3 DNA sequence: TGTGCCAGCAGCTATCACCTCCCCAGCTACGAGCAGTACTTC. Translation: CASSYHLPSYEQYF.

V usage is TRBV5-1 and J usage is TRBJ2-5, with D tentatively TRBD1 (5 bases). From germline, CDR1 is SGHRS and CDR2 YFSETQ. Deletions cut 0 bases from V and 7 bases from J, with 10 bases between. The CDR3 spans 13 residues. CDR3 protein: CASSLVQGGTQYF. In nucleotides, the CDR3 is TGCGCCAGCAGCTTGGTGCAGGGTGGGACCCAGTACTTC.

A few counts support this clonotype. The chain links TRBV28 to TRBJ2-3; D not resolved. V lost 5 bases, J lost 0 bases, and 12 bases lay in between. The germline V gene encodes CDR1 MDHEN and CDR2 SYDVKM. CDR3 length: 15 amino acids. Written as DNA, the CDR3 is TGTGCCAGCAGTCCCTTTGGACCTAGCACAGATACGCAGTATTTT. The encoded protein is CASSPFGPSTDTQYF.

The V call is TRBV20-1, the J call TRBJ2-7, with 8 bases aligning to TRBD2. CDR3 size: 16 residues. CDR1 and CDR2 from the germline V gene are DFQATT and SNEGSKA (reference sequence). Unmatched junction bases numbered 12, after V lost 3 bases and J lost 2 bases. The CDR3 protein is CSASATSGRYAYEQYF. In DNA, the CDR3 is TGCAGTGCTAGTGCAACTAGCGGACGATACGCCTACGAGCAGTACTTC.